The sequence of this T cell receptor beta chain was determined in a study of blood T cell repertoires in COVID-19. The CDR3 has 12 amino acids. The V gene end was trimmed by 6 bases and the J gene end by 0 bases; junction bases not matched to a gene: 2. Germline-derived CDR1 and CDR2 are SQVTM and ANQGSEA. This table comes from immunoSEQ multiplex PCR, and its TCRdb copy is limited to in-frame clones, with some not included. Among approximately 330,000 clones listed, roughly 89% were seen once. This TCR came from a woman aged 40 to 49 with COVID-19, enrolled during active disease. The V gene is TRBV29-1, the J gene TRBJ2-7, with 7 bases lining up with TRBD2. Sequencing was done on a sample of peripheral blood. CDR3 sequence (DNA): TGCAGCGTAGCGGGGAGCTCCTACGAGCAGTACTTC. Translated, it gives CSVAGSSYEQYF.